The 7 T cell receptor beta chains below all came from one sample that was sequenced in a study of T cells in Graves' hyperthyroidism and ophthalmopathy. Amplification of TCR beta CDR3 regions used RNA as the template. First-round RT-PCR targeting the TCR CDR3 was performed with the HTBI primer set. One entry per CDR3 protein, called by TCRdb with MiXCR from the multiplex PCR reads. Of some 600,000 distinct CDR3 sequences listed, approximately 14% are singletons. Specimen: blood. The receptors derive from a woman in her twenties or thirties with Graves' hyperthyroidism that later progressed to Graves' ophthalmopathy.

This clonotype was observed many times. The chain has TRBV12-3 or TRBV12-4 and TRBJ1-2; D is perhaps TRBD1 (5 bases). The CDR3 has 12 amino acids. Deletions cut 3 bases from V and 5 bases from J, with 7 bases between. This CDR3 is CASSFRDYGYTF. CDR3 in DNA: TGTGCCAGCAGTTTCAGGGATTATGGCTACACCTTC.

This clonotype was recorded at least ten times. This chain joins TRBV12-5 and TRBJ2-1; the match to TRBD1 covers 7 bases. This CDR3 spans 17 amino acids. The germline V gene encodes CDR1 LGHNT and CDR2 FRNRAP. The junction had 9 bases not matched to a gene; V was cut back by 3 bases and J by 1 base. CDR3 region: CASGFSTGTESYNEQFF. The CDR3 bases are TGTGCTAGTGGTTTCTCTACCGGGACAGAGTCCTACAATGAGCAGTTCTTC.

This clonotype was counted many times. The CDR3 sequence: CASSPGLAVYRGEQYF. The DNA for the CDR3 is TGTGCCAGCTCACCGGGCCTAGCGGTCTACAGAGGCGAGCAGTACTTC. This chain joins TRBV18 and TRBJ2-7, with 7 bases identical to TRBD2. CDR3 length equals 16 residues. Germline CDR1 and CDR2: KGHSH and LQKENI. The V and J ends lost 3 bases and 6 bases, in that order; junction bases with no gene match: 14.

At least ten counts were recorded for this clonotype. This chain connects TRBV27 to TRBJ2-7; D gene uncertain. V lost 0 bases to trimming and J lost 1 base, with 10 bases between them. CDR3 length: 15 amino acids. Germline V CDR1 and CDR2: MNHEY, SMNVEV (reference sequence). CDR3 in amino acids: CASSLSPQKSYEQYF. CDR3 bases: TGTGCCAGCAGTTTATCCCCCCAGAAATCCTACGAGCAGTACTTC.

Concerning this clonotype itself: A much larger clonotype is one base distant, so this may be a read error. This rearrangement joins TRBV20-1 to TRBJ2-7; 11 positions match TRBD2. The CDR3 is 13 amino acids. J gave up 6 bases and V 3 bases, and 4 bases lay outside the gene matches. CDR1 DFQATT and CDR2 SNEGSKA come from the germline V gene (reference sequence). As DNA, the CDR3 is TGCAGTGCTAGGCCGCTAGCGGGAGGCGAGCAGTACTTC. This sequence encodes CSARPLAGGEQYF.

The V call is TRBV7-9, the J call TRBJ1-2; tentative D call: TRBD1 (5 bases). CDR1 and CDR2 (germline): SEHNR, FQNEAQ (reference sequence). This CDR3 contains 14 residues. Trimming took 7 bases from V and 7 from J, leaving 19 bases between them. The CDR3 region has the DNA TGTGCCAGCAACCACTTGGATCCAGGGCTTGGCTACACCTTC. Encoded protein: CASNHLDPGLGYTF.

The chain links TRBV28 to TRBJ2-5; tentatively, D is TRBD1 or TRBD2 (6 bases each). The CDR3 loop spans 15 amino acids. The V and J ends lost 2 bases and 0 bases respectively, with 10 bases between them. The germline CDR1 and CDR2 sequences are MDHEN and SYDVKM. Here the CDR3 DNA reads TGTGCCAGCAGTTTAGGGGGGCTGTACCAAGAGACCCAGTACTTC. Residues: CASSLGGLYQETQYF.